The TCR beta chain described here comes from a study of cytomegalovirus exposure and HLA in healthy donors. From germline, CDR1 is SGHRS and CDR2 YFSETQ. With V trimmed by 0 bases and J by 8 bases, 8 bases remained unmatched. The length of the CDR3 is 17 residues. Primers included in the PCR were 60 Vbeta and 13 Jbeta primers. Here immunoSEQ multiplex PCR was the method, and the copy in TCRdb shows in-frame clones only, minus some. The table shows about 210,000 clones, with 82% occurring only once. The V call is TRBV5-1, the J call TRBJ2-1; TRBD2 matches at 13 bases. The TCR comes from a man aged 40-49 years in good health and CMV-seropositive. What was sequenced was PBMCs. The chain's CDR3 is CASSLGTGTSGKDEQFF. The CDR3 DNA follows: TGCGCCAGCAGCTTGGGAACCGGGACTAGCGGGAAGGATGAGCAGTTCTTC.